What follows are 32 T cell receptor beta chains derived from one specimen sequenced in a study of control samples from healthy donors and cancer patients. Profiled with immunoSEQ multiplex PCR; TCRdb holds only in-frame clones, not every one. The sample holds tens of thousands of clones; 65% to 85% are singletons and the top ten take about 35%. Sequenced material: PBMCs. The source of these receptors is a man aged 70 or older with lung cancer.

V and J are TRBV6-4 and TRBJ2-3, with D possibly called TRBD1 or TRBD2 (6 bases each). V gave up 5 bases and J gave up 10 bases, with 22 bases separating them. CDR3 length: 15 residues. CDR1 and CDR2 (germline): MRHNA, SNTAGT. In DNA form, the CDR3 reads TGTGCCAGCAGTCAGTCCGGGTTTCGGGGGCGGGCGCAGTATTTT. Amino acid sequence: CASSQSGFRGRAQYF.

The chain carries TRBV12-2 and TRBJ2-2; the listed D gene, TRBD1, was not tested against the DNA. TRBV12-2 is reported as a pseudogene. The CDR3 contains 17 residues. The chain's CDR3 is CASRLKGSDKNTGELFF. CDR3 sequence (DNA): TGTGCAAGTCGCTTGAAGGGGTCGGACAAGAACACCGGGGAGCTGTTTTTT.

This chain uses TRBV5-1 with TRBJ2-2; 9 bases fit TRBD1. CDR1 is SGHRS, CDR2 YFSETQ, per germline. J lost 5 bases, V lost 5 bases, and 7 bases had no gene match. The CDR3 sequence is 15 residues long. This CDR3 reads CASSPGQGFTGELFF. The CDR3 DNA sequence: TGCGCCAGCAGTCCGGGACAGGGTTTTACCGGGGAGCTGTTTTTT.

This clone was seen only a few times. The genes are TRBV19 and TRBJ2-6, with 10 bases fitting TRBD1. CDR3 length: 19 residues. The trim removed 4 bases at V and 0 bases at J, leaving 9 bases unmatched. Germline values: CDR1 LNHDA, CDR2 SQIVND (reference sequence). The chain's CDR3 is CASSTGLDRGFSGANVLTF. The DNA for the CDR3 is TGTGCCAGTAGTACCGGGTTGGACAGGGGGTTCTCTGGGGCCAACGTCCTGACTTTC.

The V and J genes are TRBV18 and TRBJ1-4, with D uncertain. Germline assignment: CDR1 KGHSH and CDR2 LQKENI. The length of the CDR3 is 16 residues. V lost 1 base and J lost 0, with 9 bases in between. The CDR3 nucleotides read TGTGCCAGCTCACCACTATCACCACCAACTAATGAAAAACTGTTTTTT. Its protein product is CASSPLSPPTNEKLFF.

On this clone itself: A junction end diverges from the germline sequence, so it may reflect a read error. The chain employs TRBV7-7 and TRBJ1-3; no clear D gene. The germline V gene has CDR1 SSHAT and CDR2 FNYEAQ (reference sequence). There are 15 residues in the CDR3. The CDR3 DNA reads TGTGCTAGCAGCCTTCGTCGCAGCTCTGGAAACACCATATATTTT. Translating it yields CASSLRRSSGNTIYF.

This clone was found once. The chain links TRBV3-1 (or the pseudogene TRBV3-2) to TRBJ1-3; D may be TRBD1 (6 bases). This CDR3 is built from 17 residues. Trimming pared 5 bases from V and 3 bases from J, leaving 20 bases between. Germline V gene data show CDR1 as LGHDT and CDR2 as YNNKEL (reference sequence). In nucleotides, the CDR3 is TGTGCCAGCAGCTCCCTGGTGGGCACGGACAGTGGAAACACCATATATTTT. It codes for CASSSLVGTDSGNTIYF.

The chain combines TRBV7-9 with TRBJ1-1; 9 bases line up with TRBD1. Germline lookup yields CDR1 SEHNR and CDR2 FQNEAQ (reference sequence). This CDR3 region has 15 residues. The V and J ends lost 5 bases and 5 bases, in that order; junction bases with no gene match: 9. As DNA, the CDR3 is TGTGCCAGCAGCCCATGGACAGGGGATGGTACTGAAGCTTTCTTT. Translating gives CASSPWTGDGTEAFF.

This chain joins TRBV14 and TRBJ2-1, with D possibly TRBD2 on 5 matching bases. The CDR3 runs 13 residues. Trimming left V 3 bases short and J 4 bases short, with 7 bases between. Germline-derived CDR1 and CDR2 are SGHDN and FVKESK. The CDR3 sequence is CASSHRGYNEQFF. CDR3 sequence (DNA): TGTGCCAGCAGCCATCGAGGGTACAATGAGCAGTTCTTC.

The chain is built from TRBV7-9 and TRBJ2-3; D ambiguous. V lost 1 base and J lost 8, with 19 bases in between. The CDR3 loop spans 16 amino acids. The V gene's germline CDR1 is SEHNR and CDR2 FQNEAQ (reference sequence). This CDR3 reads CASSLVGSSARGTQYF. CDR3 bases: TGTGCCAGCAGCTTAGTCGGAAGTTCCGCTCGAGGTACGCAGTATTTT.

V usage is TRBV10-2 and J usage is TRBJ2-5; 10 bases are a match to TRBD2. Per the germline V gene, CDR1 is WSHSY and CDR2 is SAAADI. The trim removed 8 bases at V and 4 bases at J, leaving 7 bases unmatched. This CDR3 spans 14 amino acids. As DNA, the CDR3 is TGCGCCAGCGACGAGCGGGGGGGCCTAGAGACCCAGTACTTC. As protein: CASDERGGLETQYF.

The V call is TRBV6-2 or TRBV6-3, the J call TRBJ1-5, with D possibly matching TRBD1 (6 bases). The CDR3 extends over 16 amino acids. The germline gives CDR1 MNHEY, CDR2 SVGEGT. V lost 4 bases and J lost 6, with 19 bases in between. This chain's CDR3 is CASSFFAGVFSQPQHF. In DNA form, the CDR3 reads TGTGCCAGCAGTTTTTTCGCAGGGGTATTCTCTCAGCCCCAGCATTTT.

The genes are TRBV24-1 and TRBJ1-5; D is undetermined. With 5 bases removed from V and 4 bases from J, the gap between germline ends came to 11 bases. CDR1 KGHDR and CDR2 SFDVKD come from the germline V gene. The CDR3 is 14 residues long. For the CDR3, the DNA is TGTGCCACCAGTGTTCTACAGCCGAATCAGCCCCAGCATTTT. It yields the protein CATSVLQPNQPQHF.

The rearrangement uses TRBV27 and TRBJ2-3; D is uncertain. Germline V gene data show CDR1 as MNHEY and CDR2 as SMNVEV (reference sequence). V was shortened by 2 bases and J by 4 bases, with 7 bases between the two germline ends. This CDR3 is built from 13 residues. The CDR3 DNA sequence: TGTGCCAGCAGTTTAGGCCGCGCAGATACGCAGTATTTT. Protein product: CASSLGRADTQYF.

The V gene is TRBV4-2, the J gene TRBJ2-1, with 8 bases that match TRBD2. There are 16 residues in the CDR3. V shed 0 bases, J shed 3 bases, and the junction held 4 bases outside the gene matches. Germline V lookup: CDR1 LGHNA, CDR2 YNFKEQ. Here the CDR3 reads CASSQDDSGVYNEQFF. In DNA form, the CDR3 reads TGTGCCAGCAGCCAAGATGATAGCGGGGTCTACAATGAGCAGTTCTTC.

The genes are TRBV4-3 and TRBJ1-6; 7 bases line up with TRBD1. V trimming: 0 bases; J trimming: 5 bases; junction bases outside the gene matches: 1. Germline CDR1 LGHNA, CDR2 YSLEER. The CDR3 is 15 amino acids. The DNA of the CDR3 is TGCGCCAGCAGCCAAGACAGGGGGAATAATTCACCCCTCCACTTT. It codes for CASSQDRGNNSPLHF.

This chain links TRBV30 with TRBJ1-2, with D perhaps matching TRBD1 (5 bases). The germline V gene encodes CDR1 GTSNPN and CDR2 SVGIG (reference sequence). This CDR3 spans 13 amino acids. V lost 2 bases to trimming and J lost 6 bases, with 13 bases between them. CDR3 sequence: CAWSKGLRDGYTF. CDR3 coding DNA: TGTGCCTGGAGTAAGGGGCTTAGGGATGGCTACACCTTC.

This clone has a handful of counts. V usage is TRBV18 and J usage is TRBJ1-5, with D possibly TRBD1 on 5 matching bases. The CDR3 loop spans 15 amino acids. Trimming took off 0 bases at V and 7 bases at J, with 13 bases between the two ends. The germline V gene has CDR1 KGHSH and CDR2 LQKENI. As DNA, the CDR3 is TGTGCCAGCTCACCACCGGGCGGGGGGGAACAGCCCCAGCATTTT. Translation: CASSPPGGGEQPQHF. Full variable domain (missing parts from reference TRBV18 and TRBJ1-5): NAGVMQNPRHLVRRRGQEARLRCSPMKGHSHVYWYRQLPEEGLKFMVYLQKENIIDESGMPKERFSAEFPKEGPSILRIQQVVRGDSAAYFCASSPPGGGEQPQHFGDGTRLSIL.

Note on this clone: Other DNA sequences of this sample code for an identical CDR3. This chain uses TRBV6-5 with TRBJ2-3; 7 nucleotides agree with TRBD1. J was trimmed by 1 base and V by 10 bases; bases with no gene match: 2. CDR3 length equals 12 residues. The germline gives CDR1 MNHEY, CDR2 SVGAGI. DNA of the CDR3: TGTGCCATCCAGGGGGGCACAGATACGCAGTATTTT. It encodes CAIQGGTDTQYF.

The chain combines TRBV3-1 (or the pseudogene TRBV3-2) with TRBJ1-4; D is unresolved. The CDR3 extends over 12 amino acids. Per germline, CDR1 LGHDT and CDR2 YNNKEL (reference sequence). The germline V and J ends were trimmed by 10 bases and 5 bases, with 11 bases remaining between them. CDR3 in amino acids: CATPGANEKLFF. Written as DNA, the CDR3 is TGTGCCACCCCAGGAGCGAATGAAAAACTGTTTTTT.

This chain connects TRBV11-2 to TRBJ1-1, with D tentatively TRBD1 (5 bases). CDR1 is SGHAT and CDR2 is FQNNGV in the germline V gene. Trimming cost V 1 base and J 4 bases, with 10 bases left between them. The CDR3 spans 14 residues. The CDR3 nucleotides read TGTGCCAGCAGCTTAGGAGGGGTCGGCACTGAAGCTTTCTTT. This encodes CASSLGGVGTEAFF.

The CDR3 sequence is CASTESFYTEAFF. The CDR3, as DNA: TGTGCCAGTACCGAATCCTTTTACACTGAAGCTTTCTTT. The rearrangement uses TRBV19 and TRBJ1-1; D is uncertain. V gave up 7 bases and J gave up 3 bases, with 12 bases separating them. Germline CDR1 LNHDA, CDR2 SQIVND (reference sequence). The CDR3 covers 13 residues.

The chain recombines TRBV11-3 with TRBJ2-1, with D perhaps assigned TRBD1 or TRBD2 (6 bases each). The V end lost 5 bases, the J end lost 6 bases, and 14 bases lay between the germline ends. CDR3 length equals 14 residues. Germline loops: CDR1 SGHNT, CDR2 YENEEA. CDR3 DNA sequence: TGTGCCAGCAGCCAGACTAGGGGGGTCAATGAGCAGTTCTTC. Translating gives CASSQTRGVNEQFF. Variable domain in full (rest from reference TRBV11-3 and TRBJ2-1): EAGVVQSPRYKIIEKKQPVAFWCNPISGHNTLYWYLQNLGQGPELLIRYENEEAVDDSQLPKDRFSAERLKGVDSTLKIQPAELGDSAVYLCASSQTRGVNEQFFGPGTRLTVL.

J is TRBJ2-1 and V is TRBV3-1 (or the pseudogene TRBV3-2); no firm D call. Germline lookup yields CDR1 LGHDT and CDR2 YNNKEL (reference sequence). This CDR3 is built from 15 residues. Trimming stripped 4 bases from V and 0 bases from J, with 10 bases between. The CDR3 reads CASSRVGSSYNEQFF. Written as DNA, the CDR3 is TGTGCCAGCAGCCGGGTGGGTAGCTCCTACAATGAGCAGTTCTTC.

The CDR3 region is CASSLAVAGAGVEQFF. The CDR3 DNA sequence: TGCGCCAGCAGCTTGGCAGTAGCGGGGGCTGGGGTTGAGCAGTTCTTC. V is TRBV5-1 and J is TRBJ2-1; TRBD2 agrees at 9 bases. CDR1 is SGHRS, CDR2 YFSETQ, per germline. This CDR3 comprises 16 residues. With V trimmed by 0 bases and J by 9 bases, 10 bases remained unmatched.

This clone was counted between two and nine times. The genes are TRBV28 and TRBJ2-6; 9 bases are shared with TRBD1. Per the germline V gene, CDR1 is MDHEN and CDR2 is SYDVKM. J gave up 2 bases and V 11 bases, and 10 bases lay outside the gene matches. The CDR3 runs to 16 residues. The CDR3 region is CAARDRVKTGANVLTF. Written as DNA, the CDR3 is TGTGCCGCGAGGGACAGGGTAAAAACTGGGGCCAACGTCCTGACTTTC.

The CDR3 DNA follows: TGTGCCAGCAGCTTAGCATTACGTTCCTACGAGCAGTACTTC. It translates to CASSLALRSYEQYF. V and J are TRBV7-6 and TRBJ2-7, with D unresolved. Germline V gene data show CDR1 as SGHVS and CDR2 as FNYEAQ. Trimming shortened V by 0 bases and J by 1 base, and 7 bases separated the two germline ends. This CDR3 contains 14 residues.

The V gene is TRBV30, the J gene TRBJ1-1; D might be TRBD1 (5 bases). This CDR3 has 14 amino acids. CDR1 and CDR2 from the germline V gene are GTSNPN and SVGIG (reference sequence). Trimming took off 4 bases at V and 1 base at J, with 13 bases between the two ends. This CDR3 is CAWKTGTANTEAFF. CDR3 sequence (DNA): TGTGCCTGGAAGACTGGGACGGCGAACACTGAAGCTTTCTTT.

The chain carries TRBV7-2 and TRBJ1-1; D gene unclear. V was trimmed by 5 bases and J by 0 bases, leaving 13 bases between them. CDR3 length: 15 amino acids. Germline values: CDR1 SGHTA, CDR2 FQGNSA. CDR3 bases: TGTGCCAGCAGCCCGGGTCTTTCCATGAACACTGAAGCTTTCTTT. It codes for CASSPGLSMNTEAFF.

This clone came up once. The chain carries TRBV29-1 and TRBJ1-2, with 8 bases lining up with TRBD1. CDR3 length: 12 residues. With 7 bases clipped from V and 3 bases from J, the junction kept 4 bases outside the gene matches. CDR1 and CDR2 (germline): SQVTM, ANQGSEA. The CDR3 DNA reads TGCAGCGGACAGGGGTGGGACTATGGCTACACCTTC. Its translation is CSGQGWDYGYTF.

The V and J genes are TRBV29-1 and TRBJ2-1, with D perhaps assigned TRBD1 or TRBD2 (6 bases each). V lost 4 bases and J lost 0, with 13 bases in between. The CDR3 is made up of 15 amino acids. Germline V gives CDR1 SQVTM, CDR2 ANQGSEA. CDR3 bases: TGCAGCGTTGTGGGGGGCGGCGACTCCTACAATGAGCAGTTCTTC. This translates into CSVVGGGDSYNEQFF.

This clone was observed at least ten times. J is TRBJ2-5 and V is TRBV18; the D gene is possibly TRBD1 (5 bases). The CDR3 is made up of 15 amino acids. V was shortened by 2 bases and J by 1 base, with 11 bases between the two germline ends. Germline V CDR1 and CDR2: KGHSH, LQKENI. The DNA of the CDR3 is TGTGCCAGCTCACCAAGATCAGGGATCCAAGAGACCCAGTACTTC. Protein product: CASSPRSGIQETQYF.